Below, 4 T cell receptor beta chains from the same sample are listed, as sequenced in a study of blood T cell repertoires in COVID-19. The data were produced by immunoSEQ multiplex PCR, yet TCRdb's version contains in-frame clones alone and is incomplete. Counted here are 130,000 or so clones, more than 70% occurring once; the ten biggest clones make up over 8%. The specimen sequenced was peripheral blood. The receptors come from a woman aged 55-70 years with acute or convalescent COVID-19.

This chain's CDR3 is CATSTDWGAEAFF. In DNA form, the CDR3 reads TGTGCCACCAGCACCGACTGGGGGGCTGAAGCTTTCTTT. The chain employs TRBV15 and TRBJ1-1; a possible D gene is TRBD1 (5 bases). Trimming shortened V by 4 bases and J by 6 bases, and 12 bases separated the two germline ends. The CDR3 is made up of 13 amino acids. Germline-derived CDR1 and CDR2 are LNHNV and YYDKDF (reference sequence).

The chain combines TRBV6-1 with TRBJ1-2, with D possibly TRBD1 on 6 matching bases. The CDR3 length is 14 residues. The V gene lost 3 bases and the J gene lost 6 bases, with 14 bases spanning the gap. Germline loops: CDR1 MNHNS, CDR2 SASEGT. CDR3 residues: CASSDNRVLNGYTF. The CDR3, as DNA: TGTGCCAGCAGTGATAACAGGGTATTAAATGGCTACACCTTC.

This rearrangement joins TRBV4-3 to TRBJ1-3, with TRBD1 identical over 7 bases. Per the germline V gene, CDR1 is LGHNA and CDR2 is YSLEER. CDR3 length: 16 amino acids. V was pared by 1 base and J by 0 bases, with 3 bases of the junction left unmatched. The CDR3 reads CASSQGSGGSGNTIYF. CDR3 nucleotide sequence: TGCGCCAGCAGCCAAGGGTCAGGGGGCTCTGGAAACACCATATATTTT.

The chain recombines TRBV11-2 with TRBJ2-1, with 8 bases lining up with TRBD2. The germline V gene encodes CDR1 SGHAT and CDR2 FQNNGV. The CDR3 is 15 residues long. V was clipped by 3 bases and J by 6 bases; unmatched bases: 7. CDR3 amino acids: CASSFSAGTSNEQFF. The CDR3 coding sequence is TGTGCCAGCAGCTTCTCTGCCGGGACTAGCAATGAGCAGTTCTTC.